The TCR beta chain described here comes from a study of blood T cell repertoires in COVID-19. Study in general: T cells, B-cell-depleted T cells, or PBMCs provided the cDNA or gDNA that served as material.

Original methodology: The assay estimated nucleated cells by amplifying reference gene primers. Measured with immunoSEQ multiplex PCR; TCRdb has only the in-frame clones, and not every one. V, J and clone size are taken as reported in that table, and D and trimming were inferred from the DNA itself. The sample includes 85,000 to 110,000 clones, about 88% of them seen just once. The sequence was collected from a human donor in a cohort sampled during active COVID-19. The sequencing sample was made of peripheral blood.

Here the CDR3 DNA reads TGTGCCAGCAGTTTATTTAACTTATACGAGCAGTACTTC. Translating it yields CASSLFNLYEQYF. This chain joins TRBV28 and TRBJ2-7; D unclear. The CDR3 runs to 13 residues. Germline loops: CDR1 MDHEN, CDR2 SYDVKM. The V end lost 1 base, the J end lost 4 bases, and 8 bases lay between the germline ends.